The 17 T cell receptor beta chains below all came from one sample that was sequenced in a study of cytomegalovirus exposure and HLA in healthy donors. PCR was performed using 60 Vbeta and 13 Jbeta primers. Some clones are missing from TCRdb's copy, which holds only in-frame ones; the method was immunoSEQ multiplex PCR. This table has a few hundred thousand clones, about three quarters appearing once. Sequencing was done on a sample of PBMCs. The receptors were gathered from a young man in good health and CMV-seronegative.

This chain links TRBV19 with TRBJ1-5; no clear D gene. The V and J ends lost 7 bases and 5 bases respectively, with 15 bases between them. Germline CDR1 reads LNHDA; CDR2 reads SQIVND (reference sequence). CDR3 length equals 14 residues. Written as DNA, the CDR3 is TGTGCCAGTAAAGGGAGGTGGGGTGATCAGCCCCAGCATTTT. The encoded protein is CASKGRWGDQPQHF. Together with reference TRBV19 and TRBJ1-5, the CDR3 gives the full variable domain: DGGITQSPKYLFRKEGQNVTLSCEQNLNHDAMYWYRQDPGQGLRLIYYSQIVNDFQKGDIAEGYSVSREKKESFPLTVTSAQKNPTAFYLCASKGRWGDQPQHFGDGTRLSIL.

The chain couples TRBV7-3 to TRBJ2-1; TRBD1 might be the D (6 bases). The CDR3 has 13 amino acids. Germline CDR1 SGHTA, CDR2 FQGTGA. The V gene lost 5 bases and the J gene lost 10 bases, with 15 bases spanning the gap. The chain's CDR3 is CASSPSSQGEQFF. In DNA, the CDR3 is TGTGCCAGCAGCCCAAGTTCGCAGGGGGAGCAGTTCTTC.

This clone showed up just once. CDR3 amino acids: CASSFLASGNYEQYF. In DNA form, the CDR3 reads TGTGCCAGCAGTTTCCTCGCTAGCGGGAACTACGAGCAGTACTTC. The chain carries TRBV27 and TRBJ2-7, with 9 bases identical to TRBD2. In germline, CDR1 is MNHEY, CDR2 SMNVEV (reference sequence). V was clipped by 3 bases and J by 3 bases; unmatched bases: 6. The CDR3 length is 15 residues.

The chain joins TRBV19 to TRBJ1-4; TRBD1 matches 8 bases. Losses at the gene ends were 7 bases for V and 0 bases for J; bases not matched to a gene: 7. This CDR3 contains 16 residues. From germline, CDR1 is LNHDA and CDR2 SQIVND (reference sequence). CDR3 sequence (DNA): TGTGCCAGTATTCGGGACAGGACCGCAACTAATGAAAAACTGTTTTTT. Its protein product is CASIRDRTATNEKLFF.

The chain joins TRBV11-3 to TRBJ2-2; TRBD1 is a possible D gene (6 bases). This CDR3 spans 13 amino acids. V dropped 5 bases and J dropped 3 bases, with 7 bases sitting between them. CDR1 is SGHNT and CDR2 is YENEEA in the germline V gene. This chain's CDR3 is CASSPGDTGELFF. CDR3 DNA: TGTGCCAGCAGCCCAGGGGACACCGGGGAGCTGTTTTTT.

A single count supports this clone. The rearrangement links TRBV6-1 to TRBJ2-5; no definite D call. The CDR3 runs to 15 residues. Germline lookup yields CDR1 MNHNS and CDR2 SASEGT. The V end lost 7 bases, the J end lost 0 bases, and 15 bases lay between the germline ends. Here the CDR3 reads CASIEQQIYQETQYF. The CDR3 nucleotides are TGTGCCAGCATAGAACAGCAGATTTACCAAGAGACCCAGTACTTC.

The chain has TRBV11-2 and TRBJ2-7, with a possible D match to TRBD2 (6 bases). V shed 5 bases and J shed 3 bases, with 14 bases lying between them. This CDR3 has 14 residues. Germline-derived CDR1 and CDR2 are SGHAT and FQNNGV. The CDR3 here is CASSLSGSYYEQYF. DNA of the CDR3: TGTGCCAGCAGCCTCAGCGGGTCGTACTACGAGCAGTACTTC.

In this sample, this clone turned up a few times. This sequence joins TRBV5-1 and TRBJ1-1, with 7 bases matching TRBD1. The junction had 8 bases not matched to a gene; V was cut back by 2 bases and J by 10 bases. This CDR3 spans 13 amino acids. Per germline, CDR1 SGHRS and CDR2 YFSETQ. The CDR3 region has the DNA TGCGCCAGCAGCTTAGACAGGGTGTCGGTAGCTTTCTTT. This gives the protein CASSLDRVSVAFF.

The chain is built from TRBV28 and TRBJ1-1; 8 bases match TRBD1. V shed 5 bases and J 6 bases; nucleotides not matched to a gene: 8. The CDR3 contains 14 residues. CDR1 and CDR2 (germline): MDHEN, SYDVKM. The CDR3 coding sequence is TGTGCCAGCAGTCCTTTCCTACAGGGGGCTGAAGCTTTCTTT. Protein product: CASSPFLQGAEAFF.

CDR3 region: CASSLSGSRRETQYF. The CDR3 region has the DNA TGTGCCAGCAGCCTTAGCGGGAGTAGGAGAGAGACCCAGTACTTC. This rearrangement joins TRBV11-2 to TRBJ2-5; 9 bases align to TRBD2. CDR1 SGHAT and CDR2 FQNNGV come from the germline V gene. The CDR3 length is 15 residues. V lost 5 bases to trimming and J lost 4 bases; unmatched junction nucleotides: 8.

The gene calls are TRBV29-1 and TRBJ2-3; TRBD2 matches 12 bases. With 0 bases clipped from V and 3 bases from J, the junction kept 16 bases outside the gene matches. This CDR3 spans 20 amino acids. Germline loops: CDR1 SQVTM, CDR2 ANQGSEA. As DNA, the CDR3 is TGCAGCGTTGAAGAGGTTTGGAGGGACTTGACTAGCGGGAGAACAGATACGCAGTATTTT. Amino acid sequence: CSVEEVWRDLTSGRTDTQYF.

J is TRBJ2-1 and V is TRBV7-9; 9 bases agree with TRBD2. The CDR3 has 16 amino acids. CDR1 and CDR2 (germline): SEHNR, FQNEAQ (reference sequence). V shed 2 bases, J shed 4 bases, and the junction held 6 bases outside the gene matches. CDR3 amino acids: CASSLSTSGLYNEQFF. The DNA for the CDR3 is TGTGCCAGCAGCTTAAGTACTAGCGGGTTGTACAATGAGCAGTTCTTC.

This chain connects TRBV10-3 to TRBJ2-7, with TRBD2 identical over 8 bases. The germline V gene encodes CDR1 ENHRY and CDR2 SYGVKD. The J segment lost 3 bases and the V segment lost 7 bases, leaving 8 bases of the junction unmatched. CDR3 length equals 14 residues. CDR3 nucleotides: TGTGCCATCAAAGTAGGGACTAGAGGCTACGAGCAGTACTTC. It codes for CAIKVGTRGYEQYF.

This chain's CDR3 is CATSRDGTSIPETQYF. The CDR3 nucleotides read TGTGCCACCAGCAGAGACGGGACTAGTATCCCAGAGACCCAGTACTTC. This rearrangement joins TRBV15 to TRBJ2-5, with TRBD2 matching 8 bases. Germline assignment: CDR1 LNHNV and CDR2 YYDKDF (reference sequence). Trimming removed 0 bases from V and 4 bases from J; junction bases left unmatched: 7. There are 16 residues in the CDR3.

The rearrangement uses TRBV2 and TRBJ2-3; 8 bases are a match to TRBD2. The CDR3 totals 16 residues. The V segment lost 4 bases and the J segment 1 base; nucleotides outside the gene matches: 7. Germline V gene sequence: CDR1 SNHLY, CDR2 FYNNEI. DNA for the CDR3: TGTGCCAGCAGTGTCACGGGAGGGCCCGGCACAGATACGCAGTATTTT. Translated, it gives CASSVTGGPGTDTQYF.

The count of this clone is one. The CDR3 bases are TGTGCCAGCAGCTTGGAGGGCAGGGGGCATGGAAACACCATATATTTT. Protein: CASSLEGRGHGNTIYF. The chain links TRBV5-6 to TRBJ1-3, with 8 bases matching TRBD1. The trim removed 0 bases at V and 3 bases at J, leaving 5 bases unmatched. The V gene's germline CDR1 is SGHDT and CDR2 YYEEEE. CDR3 size: 16 residues.

This chain connects TRBV27 to TRBJ2-6, with D uncertain. The CDR3 length is 13 residues. CDR1 and CDR2 (germline): MNHEY, SMNVEV (reference sequence). V shed 5 bases and J shed 1 base, with 3 bases lying between them. The CDR3 bases are TGTGCCAGCAGTCCTTCTGGGGCCAACGTCCTGACTTTC. This encodes CASSPSGANVLTF.